These T cell receptor beta chains were read from a single sample in a study of CD4 T cells in relation to SARS-CoV-2 and coronaviruses. These receptors' targets are unknown. Repertoires were generated with immunoSEQ multiplex PCR, while TCRdb's copy carries only in-frame clones and drops some. The data contain roughly 30,000 clones, about 70% of them singletons. Input material: CD4+ T cells from PBMCs, cultured in vitro. These TCRs come from a human donor in good health. CDR3s include the opening cysteine and the closing phenylalanine or tryptophan. The D gene is left open where the match is weak. Part of the rows lack a size; the others show once, few, many or a class for expanded clones.

.	TRBV7-8	.	TRBJ2-5	TGTGCCAGCAGCTTAGCGGGGCCAGGACAAGAGACCCAGTACTTC	CASSLAGPGQETQYF
.	TRBV7-9	TRBD2	TRBJ2-1	TGTGCCAGCAGCTTAGTAGCGGGATCCTACAATGAGCAGTTCTTC	CASSLVAGSYNEQFF
.	TRBV4-3	.	TRBJ1-2	TGCGCCAGCAGCCAAGTCCAGGGAGGCGGATATGGCTACACCTTC	CASSQVQGGGYGYTF
few	TRBV7-9	TRBD1	TRBJ1-2	TGTGCCAGCAGTACTGGACAGGGGGGCTATGGCTACACCTTC	CASSTGQGGYGYTF
.	TRBV5-1	.	TRBJ2-5	TGCGCCAGCAGCTTGGAGCGGGTCCAAGAGACCCAGTACTTC	CASSLERVQETQYF
few	TRBV2	TRBD2	TRBJ2-2	TGTGCCAGCAGCTGGACTAGCGGGAACACCGGGGAGCTGTTTTTT	CASSWTSGNTGELFF
.	TRBV25-1	.	TRBJ2-7	TGTGCCAGCAGTGACCGGACAGCCGACTCCCTCGAGCAGTACTTC	CASSDRTADSLEQYF
.	TRBV6-5	.	TRBJ2-3	TGTGCCAGCAGAGGCACAGATACGCAGTATTTT	CASRGTDTQYF
.	TRBV7-8	.	TRBJ1-2	TGTGCCAGCAGCTCCACGGGGGGCGCCTATGGCTACACCTTC	CASSSTGGAYGYTF
.	TRBV13	.	TRBJ1-2	TGTGCCAGCAGCTTCCAAGGGGACCTTGGCTACACCTTC	CASSFQGDLGYTF
.	TRBV7-2	TRBD1	TRBJ1-2	TGTGCCAGCAGCCAGGGGACAGGCCTCTATGGCTACACCTTC	CASSQGTGLYGYTF
.	TRBV19	TRBD1	TRBJ1-2	TGTGCCAGTAGTAGCCGGGACAGGGGGTTCTATGGCTACACCTTC	CASSSRDRGFYGYTF
.	TRBV4-3	TRBD2	TRBJ2-3	TGCGCCAGCAGCCCCTTGGGGGGAGGGACAGATACGCAGTATTTT	CASSPLGGGTDTQYF
.	TRBV5-1	TRBD2	TRBJ2-2	TGCGCCAGCAGCTCGGGACTAGCGGGAGTAGGAACCGGGGAGCTGTTTTTT	CASSSGLAGVGTGELFF
.	TRBV7-2	TRBD2	TRBJ2-5	TGTGCCAGCAGCCCTTGGGGCGGGGGAGAGACCCAGTACTTC	CASSPWGGGETQYF
few	TRBV18	.	TRBJ1-5	TGTGCCAGCTCACAAGACACAGGGCCCCAGCATTTT	CASSQDTGPQHF
.	TRBV5-4	.	TRBJ1-1	TGTGCCAGCAGCTCCTCGTACCTGGGGCCCACTGAAGCTTTCTTT	CASSSSYLGPTEAFF
.	TRBV6-2/TRBV6-3	TRBD1	TRBJ2-5	TGTGCCAGCAGTTACCCCGGGACAGGGGCTAGTGGGTACCAAGAGACCCAGTACTTC	CASSYPGTGASGYQETQYF
few	TRBV7-3	TRBD2	TRBJ2-1	TGTGCCAGCAGCTTAACGGGTAGCGGGAGTATCGATGAGCAGTTCTTC	CASSLTGSGSIDEQFF
.	TRBV7-9	.	TRBJ2-5	TGTGCCAGCAGCCCAGCTCTAGGGCAAGAGACCCAGTACTTC	CASSPALGQETQYF
.	TRBV9	.	TRBJ2-6	TGTGCCAGCAGCGTAGTTGACGGAGGGTTTGGGGCCAACGTCCTGACTTTC	CASSVVDGGFGANVLTF
once	TRBV11-2	TRBD2	TRBJ2-1	TGTGCCAGCAGCCGAGGGCGGGGGGGCCGGGGGGACAATGAGCAGTTCTTC	CASSRGRGGRGDNEQFF
.	TRBV30	.	TRBJ1-4	TGTGCCTGGAGTCGGGGCGAAGAAAAACTGTTTTTT	CAWSRGEEKLFF
.	TRBV5-4	.	TRBJ1-6	TGTGCCAGCAGCTTAGGTCATAATTCACCCCTCCACTTT	CASSLGHNSPLHF
.	TRBV5-6	.	TRBJ1-2	TGTGCCAGCAGCGCCCTCGGACAGTCTAACTATGGCTACACCTTC	CASSALGQSNYGYTF
.	TRBV7-9	.	TRBJ2-4	TGTGCCAGCAGCTTAGACCGGGACATTCAGTACTTC	CASSLDRDIQYF
few	TRBV6-6	.	TRBJ2-4	TGTGCCAGCAGTTATGCAGCGGACATTCAGTACTTC	CASSYAADIQYF
.	TRBV7-9	.	TRBJ1-1	TGTGCCAGCAGCTTAGCCCTATTGAACACTGAAGCTTTCTTT	CASSLALLNTEAFF
.	TRBV4-2	TRBD1	TRBJ2-7	TGTGCCAGCAGCCAGGTTGGGACAGATCGCGAGCAGTACTTC	CASSQVGTDREQYF
.	TRBV19	TRBD1	TRBJ1-1	TGTGCCAGTAGTACGGACAGGGAGGGCACTGAAGCTTTCTTT	CASSTDREGTEAFF
.	TRBV3-1/TRBV3-2	.	TRBJ2-1	TGTGCCAGCGCCTCCCTAGGCAATGAGCAGTTCTTC	CASASLGNEQFF
.	TRBV19	.	TRBJ1-3	TGTGCCAGTAGGCGGACCTCTGGAAACACCATATATTTT	CASRRTSGNTIYF
.	TRBV19	TRBD2	TRBJ2-1	TGTGCCAGTAGTATTAGACCTAGCGGGTTTACAGACGCTGAGCAGTTCTTC	CASSIRPSGFTDAEQFF
.	TRBV12-3/TRBV12-4	.	TRBJ2-2	TGTGCCAGCGCGGATAACACCGGGGAGCTGTTTTTT	CASADNTGELFF
.	TRBV3-1/TRBV3-2	.	TRBJ1-1	TGTGCCAGCAGCCAGGGATCAGGGGAAGGGTTGGAAGCTTTCTTT	CASSQGSGEGLEAFF
.	TRBV28	.	TRBJ1-4	TGTGCCAGCAGCCCTGCTGGAGATAATGAAAAACTGTTTTTT	CASSPAGDNEKLFF
.	TRBV11-2	TRBD1	TRBJ2-7	TGTGCCAGCACGGACAGGGGCGCCGCCTCCTACGAGCAGTACTTC	CASTDRGAASYEQYF
.	TRBV6-4	TRBD1	TRBJ1-2	TGTGCCAGCAGTGCAGGGGGAGGCTACACCTTC	CASSAGGGYTF